This TCR beta chain was found in a study of memory B cells and T cells in multiple sclerosis. This clone was seen a single time. This table comes from immunoSEQ multiplex PCR, and its TCRdb copy is limited to in-frame clones, with some not included. There are over 6,500 clones in the sample; about three fifths occur only once, and 33% lies in the top ten. CDR1 is SGHTA and CDR2 is FQGTGA in the germline V gene. The CDR3 contains 15 residues. V trimming: 5 bases; J trimming: 14 bases; junction bases outside the gene matches: 14. Sequencing was done on a sample of memory (CD45RO+) CD8+ T cells from blood. The TCR was taken from a human donor with multiple sclerosis. This chain uses TRBV7-3 with TRBJ1-6; 8 bases map to TRBD1. The CDR3 region is CASSPGAGGLFSLHF. For the CDR3, the DNA is TGTGCCAGCAGCCCAGGGGCAGGGGGCCTCTTTTCCCTCCACTTT.